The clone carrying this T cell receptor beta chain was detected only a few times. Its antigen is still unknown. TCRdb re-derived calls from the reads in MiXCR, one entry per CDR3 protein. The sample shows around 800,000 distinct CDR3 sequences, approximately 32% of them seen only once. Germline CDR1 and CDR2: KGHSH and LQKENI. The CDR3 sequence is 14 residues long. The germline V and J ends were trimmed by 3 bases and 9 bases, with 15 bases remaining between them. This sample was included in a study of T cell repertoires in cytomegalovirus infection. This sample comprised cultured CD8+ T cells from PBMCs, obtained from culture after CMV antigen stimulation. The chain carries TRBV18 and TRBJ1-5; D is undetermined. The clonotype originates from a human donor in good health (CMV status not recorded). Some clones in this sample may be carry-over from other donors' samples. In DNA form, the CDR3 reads TGTGCCAGCTCACCCGCTGGATCTCCGGCGCCCCAGCATTTT. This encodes CASSPAGSPAPQHF.